This T cell receptor beta chain was recorded in a study of blood T cell repertoires in COVID-19. Study summary: In each case, the material was cDNA or gDNA derived from T cells, B-cell-depleted T cells, or PBMCs.

The age range of participants was 18 to 89 years, with residence in some 25 US areas. Self-reported history from a screening survey and questionnaire set each donor's cohort. Per the original data handling: The assay estimated nucleated cells by amplifying reference gene primers. Clones were read by immunoSEQ multiplex PCR, and TCRdb kept only the in-frame ones, dropping some. The DNA gave D and trimming, while V, J and clone size come from that table. Of roughly 200,000 clones listed, 75% to 90% are singletons. Germline V lookup: CDR1 MNHNS, CDR2 SASEGT. The CDR3 loop spans 15 amino acids. Trimming took 3 bases from V and 4 from J; bases not matched to a gene: 4.

The chain combines TRBV6-1 with TRBJ1-5, with 9 bases lining up with TRBD1. The sample consisted of PBMCs or T cells enriched from blood (not recorded which). The sequence derives from a woman aged 25-40 years who had been exposed to COVID-19. For the CDR3, the DNA is TGTGCCAGCAGTGAGTGGACAGGGGTTAATCAGCCCCAGCATTTT. Translated, it gives CASSEWTGVNQPQHF.